A single T cell receptor (beta chain) is shown here with its context. The antigen remains undetermined. This sample was included in a study of blood T cells in healthy people across ages. A second PCR of about 6 to 12 cycles used a sample-barcoded 5' primer and a J-beta primer mix. TCRdb reprocessed the 5' RACE reads via MiXCR and lists one record per CDR3 protein. The data show fewer than 950,000 distinct CDR3 sequences, under 40% seen once. Study findings and constraints: Among long-lived donors, naive CD4+ cells were more numerous and diversity higher than in aged donors.

The length of the CDR3 is 13 residues. J was trimmed by 7 bases and V by 6 bases; bases with no gene match: 7. Germline V gene sequence: CDR1 DFQATT, CDR2 SNEGSKA (reference sequence). The TCR was taken from a young man in good health. Material: blood. The rearrangement joins TRBV20-1 to TRBJ1-4; 8 bases line up with TRBD1. DNA of the CDR3: TGCAGTGCAACCGGGACAGGAGTTGAAAAACTGTTTTTT. It translates to CSATGTGVEKLFF.